Detailed here is one T cell receptor beta chain. This specimen belongs to a study of blood T cell repertoires in COVID-19. The repertoire was sequenced with immunoSEQ multiplex PCR; TCRdb's copy has only in-frame clones and lacks some. The table shows 130,000 to 150,000 clones, with 79% occurring only once. The sample taken for sequencing was peripheral blood. The TCR originated in a man between 60 and 75 years old with acute or convalescent COVID-19.

Here the CDR3 reads CASSVMMEGAGYGYTF. DNA for the CDR3: TGTGCCAGCTCAGTGATGATGGAGGGGGCCGGGTATGGCTACACCTTC. The rearrangement uses TRBV18 and TRBJ1-2; 7 positions match TRBD1. The CDR3 totals 16 residues. Germline CDR1 KGHSH, CDR2 LQKENI. Trimming removed 5 bases from V and 5 bases from J; junction bases left unmatched: 14.